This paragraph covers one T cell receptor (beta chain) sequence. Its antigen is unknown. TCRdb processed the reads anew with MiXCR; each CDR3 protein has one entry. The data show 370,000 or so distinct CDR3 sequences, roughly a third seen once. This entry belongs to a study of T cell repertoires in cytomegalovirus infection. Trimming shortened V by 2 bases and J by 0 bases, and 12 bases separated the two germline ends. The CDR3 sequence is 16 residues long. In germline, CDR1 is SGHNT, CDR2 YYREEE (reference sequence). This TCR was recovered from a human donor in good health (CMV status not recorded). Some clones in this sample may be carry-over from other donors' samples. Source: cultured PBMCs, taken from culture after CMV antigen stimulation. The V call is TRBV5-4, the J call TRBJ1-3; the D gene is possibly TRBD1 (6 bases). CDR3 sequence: CASSLGQGRSGNTIYF. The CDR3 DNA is TGTGCCAGCAGCTTAGGGCAGGGGCGCTCTGGAAACACCATATATTTT.